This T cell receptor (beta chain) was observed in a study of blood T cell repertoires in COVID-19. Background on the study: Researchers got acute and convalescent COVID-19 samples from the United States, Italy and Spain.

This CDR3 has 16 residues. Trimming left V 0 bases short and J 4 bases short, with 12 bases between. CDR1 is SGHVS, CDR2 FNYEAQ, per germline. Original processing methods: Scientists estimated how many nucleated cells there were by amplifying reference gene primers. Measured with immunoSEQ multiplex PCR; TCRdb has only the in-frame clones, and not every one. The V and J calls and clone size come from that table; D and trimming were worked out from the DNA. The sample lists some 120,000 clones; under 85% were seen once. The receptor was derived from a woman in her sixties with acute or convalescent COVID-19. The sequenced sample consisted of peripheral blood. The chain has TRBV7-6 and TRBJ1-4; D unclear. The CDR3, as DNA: TGTGCCAGCAGCTTAGCGGTTTCGGGGATTAATGAAAAACTGTTTTTT. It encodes CASSLAVSGINEKLFF.